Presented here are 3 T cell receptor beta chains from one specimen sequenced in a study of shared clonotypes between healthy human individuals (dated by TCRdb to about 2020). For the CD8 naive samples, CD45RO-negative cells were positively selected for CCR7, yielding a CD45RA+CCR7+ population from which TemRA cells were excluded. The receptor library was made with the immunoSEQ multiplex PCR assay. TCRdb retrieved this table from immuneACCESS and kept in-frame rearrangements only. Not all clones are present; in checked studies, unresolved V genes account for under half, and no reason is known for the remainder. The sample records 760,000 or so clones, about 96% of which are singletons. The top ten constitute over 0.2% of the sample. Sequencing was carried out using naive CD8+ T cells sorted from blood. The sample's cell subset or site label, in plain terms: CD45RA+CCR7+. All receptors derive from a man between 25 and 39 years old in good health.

The CDR3 DNA follows: TGTGCCAGCAGGACTAGCGGGAGTGTTCTCGGGGAGCTGTTTTTT. The encoded protein is CASRTSGSVLGELFF. The chain couples TRBV28 to TRBJ2-2, with 12 bases that match TRBD2. CDR1 and CDR2 (germline): MDHEN, SYDVKM. With V trimmed by 6 bases and J by 7 bases, 6 bases remained unmatched. The CDR3 has 15 amino acids.

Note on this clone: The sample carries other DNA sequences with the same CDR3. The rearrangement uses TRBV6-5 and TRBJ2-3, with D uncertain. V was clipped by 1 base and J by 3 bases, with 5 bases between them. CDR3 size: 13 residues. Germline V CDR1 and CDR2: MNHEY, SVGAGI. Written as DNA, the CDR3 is TGTGCCAGCAGTTACTTGGGAACAGATACGCAGTATTTT. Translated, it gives CASSYLGTDTQYF.

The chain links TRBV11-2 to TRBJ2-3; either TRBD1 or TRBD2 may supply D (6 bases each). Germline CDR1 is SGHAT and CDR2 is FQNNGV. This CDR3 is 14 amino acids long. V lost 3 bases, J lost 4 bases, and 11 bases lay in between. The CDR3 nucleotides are TGTGCCAGCAGCTTCCCGGGGGCGGCAGATACGCAGTATTTT. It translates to CASSFPGAADTQYF.